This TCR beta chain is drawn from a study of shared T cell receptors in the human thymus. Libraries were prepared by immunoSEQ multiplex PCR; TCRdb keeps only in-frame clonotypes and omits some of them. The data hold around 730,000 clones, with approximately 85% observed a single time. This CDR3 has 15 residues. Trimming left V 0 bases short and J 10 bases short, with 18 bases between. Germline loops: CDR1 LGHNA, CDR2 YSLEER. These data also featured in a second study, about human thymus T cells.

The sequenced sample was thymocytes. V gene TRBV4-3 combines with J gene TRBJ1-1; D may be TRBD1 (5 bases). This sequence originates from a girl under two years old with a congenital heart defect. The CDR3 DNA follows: TGCGCCAGCAGCCAAGATCGTTTCGGGGGATCGGGAGCTTTCTTT. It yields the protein CASSQDRFGGSGAFF.